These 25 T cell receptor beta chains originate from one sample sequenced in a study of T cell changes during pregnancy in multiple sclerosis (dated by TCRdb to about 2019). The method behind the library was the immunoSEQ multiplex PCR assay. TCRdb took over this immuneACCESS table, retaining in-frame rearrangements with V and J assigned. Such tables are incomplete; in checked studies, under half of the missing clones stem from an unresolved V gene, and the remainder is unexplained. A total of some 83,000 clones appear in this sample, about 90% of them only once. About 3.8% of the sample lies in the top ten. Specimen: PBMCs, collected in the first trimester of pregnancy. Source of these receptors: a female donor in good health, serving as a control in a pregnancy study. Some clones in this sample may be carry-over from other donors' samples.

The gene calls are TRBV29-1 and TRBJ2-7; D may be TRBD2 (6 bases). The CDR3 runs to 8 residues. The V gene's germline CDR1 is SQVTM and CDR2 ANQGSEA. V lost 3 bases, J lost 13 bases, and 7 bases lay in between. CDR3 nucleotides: TGCAGCGTTGAGGGAGGATACTTC. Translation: CSVEGGYF.

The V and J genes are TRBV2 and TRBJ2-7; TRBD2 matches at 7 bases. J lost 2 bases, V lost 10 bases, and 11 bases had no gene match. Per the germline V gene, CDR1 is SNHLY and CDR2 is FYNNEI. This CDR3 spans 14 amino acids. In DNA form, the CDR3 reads TGTGCCACCCGGAGCGGGACTGGGACCTACGAGCAGTACTTC. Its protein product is CATRSGTGTYEQYF.

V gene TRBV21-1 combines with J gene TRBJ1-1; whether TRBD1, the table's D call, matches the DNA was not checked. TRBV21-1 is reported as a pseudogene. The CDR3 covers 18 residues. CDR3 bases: TGTGCCAGCAGCAAAGCAGGGGAGAATCAGGGGGGTGCCACTGAAGCTTTCTTT. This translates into CASSKAGENQGGATEAFF.

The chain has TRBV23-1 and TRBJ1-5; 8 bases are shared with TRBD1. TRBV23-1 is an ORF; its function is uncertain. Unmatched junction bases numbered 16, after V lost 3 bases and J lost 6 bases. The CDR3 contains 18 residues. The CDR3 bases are TGCGCCAGCAGTCACCCGACAGGGGATGAAGGGAAAAGTCAGCCCCAGCATTTT. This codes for CASSHPTGDEGKSQPQHF.

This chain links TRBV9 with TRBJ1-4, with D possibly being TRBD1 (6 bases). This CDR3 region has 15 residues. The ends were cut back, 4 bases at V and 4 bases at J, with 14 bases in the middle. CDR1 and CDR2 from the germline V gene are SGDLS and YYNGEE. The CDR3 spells CASSPQTGINEKLFF. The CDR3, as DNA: TGTGCCAGCAGCCCGCAGACAGGAATTAATGAAAAACTGTTTTTT.

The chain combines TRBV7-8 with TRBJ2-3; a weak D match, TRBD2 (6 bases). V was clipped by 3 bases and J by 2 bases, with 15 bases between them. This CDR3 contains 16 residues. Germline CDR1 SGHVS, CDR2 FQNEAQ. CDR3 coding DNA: TGTGCCAGCAGCTTCCAACTAGCTCGGTTCACAGATACGCAGTATTTT. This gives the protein CASSFQLARFTDTQYF.

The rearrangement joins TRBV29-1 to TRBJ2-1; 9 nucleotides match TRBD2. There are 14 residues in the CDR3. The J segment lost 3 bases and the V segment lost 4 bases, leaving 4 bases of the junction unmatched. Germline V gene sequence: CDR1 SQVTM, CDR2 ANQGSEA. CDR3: CSVGSGGFYNEQFF. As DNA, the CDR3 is TGCAGCGTTGGTAGCGGGGGATTCTACAATGAGCAGTTCTTC.

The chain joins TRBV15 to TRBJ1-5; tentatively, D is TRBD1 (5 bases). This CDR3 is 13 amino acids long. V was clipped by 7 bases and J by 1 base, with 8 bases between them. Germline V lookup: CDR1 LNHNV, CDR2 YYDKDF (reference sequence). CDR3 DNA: TGTGCCACCACCCGACAGAGCAATCAGCCCCAGCATTTT. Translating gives CATTRQSNQPQHF.

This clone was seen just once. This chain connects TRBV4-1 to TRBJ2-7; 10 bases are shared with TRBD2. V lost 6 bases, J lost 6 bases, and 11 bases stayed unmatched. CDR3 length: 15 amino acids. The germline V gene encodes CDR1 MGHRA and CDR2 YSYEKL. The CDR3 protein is CASRKAGGPSTEQYF. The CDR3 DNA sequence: TGCGCCAGCAGGAAAGCGGGAGGGCCGTCCACCGAGCAGTACTTC.

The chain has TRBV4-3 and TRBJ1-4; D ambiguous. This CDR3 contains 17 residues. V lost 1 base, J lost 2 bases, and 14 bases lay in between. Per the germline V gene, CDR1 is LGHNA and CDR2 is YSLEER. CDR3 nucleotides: TGCGCCAGCAGCCAAGCGGTTTTTGGGAGGACTAATGAAAAACTGTTTTTT. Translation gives CASSQAVFGRTNEKLFF.

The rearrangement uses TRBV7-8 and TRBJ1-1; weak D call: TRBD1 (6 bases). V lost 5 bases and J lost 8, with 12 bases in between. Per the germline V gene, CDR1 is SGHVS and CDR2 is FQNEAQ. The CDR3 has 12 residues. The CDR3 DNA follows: TGTGCCAGCAGCCTGGGGGCAGTCGAAGCTTTCTTT. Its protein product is CASSLGAVEAFF.

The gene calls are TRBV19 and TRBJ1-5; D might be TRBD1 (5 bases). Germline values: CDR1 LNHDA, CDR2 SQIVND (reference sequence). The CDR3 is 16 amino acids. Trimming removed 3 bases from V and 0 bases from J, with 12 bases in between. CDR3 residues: CASSIGRGYSNQPQHF. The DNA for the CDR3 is TGTGCCAGTAGTATTGGGAGGGGTTATAGCAATCAGCCCCAGCATTTT. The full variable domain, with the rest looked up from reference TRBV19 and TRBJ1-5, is DGGITQSPKYLFRKEGQNVTLSCEQNLNHDAMYWYRQDPGQGLRLIYYSQIVNDFQKGDIAEGYSVSREKKESFPLTVTSAQKNPTAFYLCASSIGRGYSNQPQHFGDGTRLSIL.

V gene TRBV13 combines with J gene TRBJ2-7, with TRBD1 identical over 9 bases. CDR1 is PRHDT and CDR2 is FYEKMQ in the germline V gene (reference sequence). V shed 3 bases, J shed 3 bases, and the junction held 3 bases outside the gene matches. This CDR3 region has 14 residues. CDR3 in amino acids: CASSFGDRDYEQYF. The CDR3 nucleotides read TGTGCCAGCAGCTTCGGGGACAGGGACTACGAGCAGTACTTC.

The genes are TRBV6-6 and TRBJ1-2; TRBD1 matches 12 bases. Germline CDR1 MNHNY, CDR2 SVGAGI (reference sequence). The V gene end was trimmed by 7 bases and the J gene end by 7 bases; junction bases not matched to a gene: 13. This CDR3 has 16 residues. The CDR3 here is CASTLLTGQGAAGYTF. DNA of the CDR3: TGTGCCAGCACCCTCTTAACGGGACAGGGGGCTGCTGGCTACACCTTC.

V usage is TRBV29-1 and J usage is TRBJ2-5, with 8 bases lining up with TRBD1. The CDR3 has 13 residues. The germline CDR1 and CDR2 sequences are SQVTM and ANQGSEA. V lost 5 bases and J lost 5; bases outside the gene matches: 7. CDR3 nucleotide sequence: TGCAGCGTTAGGACAGGGAATCTGGAGACCCAGTACTTC. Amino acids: CSVRTGNLETQYF. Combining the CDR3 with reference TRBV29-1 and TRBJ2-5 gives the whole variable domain SAVISQKPSRDICQRGTSLTIQCQVDSQVTMMFWYRQQPGQSLTLIATANQGSEATYESGFVIDKFPISRPNLTFSTLTVSNMSPEDSSIYLCSVRTGNLETQYFGPGTRLLVL.

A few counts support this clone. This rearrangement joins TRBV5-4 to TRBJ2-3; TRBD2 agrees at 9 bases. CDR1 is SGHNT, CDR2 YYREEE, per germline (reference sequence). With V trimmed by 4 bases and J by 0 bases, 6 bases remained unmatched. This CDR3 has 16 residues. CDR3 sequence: CASSPVAGGSTDTQYF. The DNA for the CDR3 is TGTGCCAGCAGCCCAGTGGCGGGAGGGAGCACAGATACGCAGTATTTT.

For the CDR3, the DNA is TGTGCCAGCAGTCTCAGGGGTCACGGTTTGGACGAGCAGTACTTC. It codes for CASSLRGHGLDEQYF. This rearrangement joins TRBV6-5 to TRBJ2-7; tentatively, D is TRBD1 (6 bases). Germline lookup yields CDR1 MNHEY and CDR2 SVGAGI. The V end lost 5 bases, the J end lost 5 bases, and 19 bases lay between the germline ends. The CDR3 runs 15 residues.

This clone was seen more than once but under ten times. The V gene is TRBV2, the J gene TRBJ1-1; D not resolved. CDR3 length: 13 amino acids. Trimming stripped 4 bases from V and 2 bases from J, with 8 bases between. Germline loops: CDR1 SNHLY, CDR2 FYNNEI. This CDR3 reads CASSVTENTEAFF. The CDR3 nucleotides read TGTGCCAGCAGTGTAACAGAAAACACTGAAGCTTTCTTT.

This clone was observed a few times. Here the CDR3 DNA reads TGCAGCCCCAAGTCCAGGGATGTAGCTTTCTTT. Residues: CSPKSRDVAFF. The chain recombines TRBV20-1 with TRBJ1-1; weak D call: TRBD1 (5 bases). Per germline, CDR1 DFQATT and CDR2 SNEGSKA (reference sequence). CDR3 length equals 11 residues.

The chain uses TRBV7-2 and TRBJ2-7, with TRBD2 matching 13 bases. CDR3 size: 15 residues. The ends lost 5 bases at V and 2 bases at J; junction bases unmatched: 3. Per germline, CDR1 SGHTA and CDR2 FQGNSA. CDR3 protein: CASSPTSGGTYEQYF. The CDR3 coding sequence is TGTGCCAGCAGCCCGACTAGCGGGGGGACCTACGAGCAGTACTTC.

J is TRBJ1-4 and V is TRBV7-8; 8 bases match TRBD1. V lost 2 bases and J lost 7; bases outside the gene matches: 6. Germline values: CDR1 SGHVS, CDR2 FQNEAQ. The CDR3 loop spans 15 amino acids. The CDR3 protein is CASSLRNRGGEKLFF. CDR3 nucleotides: TGTGCCAGCAGCTTACGTAACAGGGGGGGTGAAAAACTGTTTTTT.

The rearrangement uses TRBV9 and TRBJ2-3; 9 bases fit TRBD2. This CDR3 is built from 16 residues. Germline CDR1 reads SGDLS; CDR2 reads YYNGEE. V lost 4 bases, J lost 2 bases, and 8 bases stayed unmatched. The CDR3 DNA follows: TGTGCCAGCAGCCCAGGGGTAGCGGGGGACACAGATACGCAGTATTTT. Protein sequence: CASSPGVAGDTDTQYF.

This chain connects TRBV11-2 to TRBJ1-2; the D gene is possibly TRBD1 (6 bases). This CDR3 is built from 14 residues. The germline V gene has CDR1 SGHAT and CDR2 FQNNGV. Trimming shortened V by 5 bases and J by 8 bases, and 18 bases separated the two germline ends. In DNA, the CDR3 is TGTGCCAGCAGCCCCCTTACAGGGATGGTCGGCTACACCTTC. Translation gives CASSPLTGMVGYTF.

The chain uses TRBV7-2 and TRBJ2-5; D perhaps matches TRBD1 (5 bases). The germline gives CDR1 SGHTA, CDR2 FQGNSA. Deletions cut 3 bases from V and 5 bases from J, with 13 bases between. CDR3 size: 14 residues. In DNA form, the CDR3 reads TGTGCCAGCAGCTTCCTAGGGGTAGGGGAGACCCAGTACTTC. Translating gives CASSFLGVGETQYF.

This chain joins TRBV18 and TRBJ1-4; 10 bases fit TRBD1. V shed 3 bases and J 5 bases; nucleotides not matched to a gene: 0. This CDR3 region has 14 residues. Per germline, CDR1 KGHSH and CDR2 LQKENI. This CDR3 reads CASSPGQGNEKLFF. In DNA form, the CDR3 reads TGTGCCAGCTCACCGGGACAGGGGAATGAAAAACTGTTTTTT.